This TCR beta chain was sequenced in a study of human T cells and chemical hapten exposure. This clonotype has a handful of counts. The antigen remains undetermined. TCRdb re-derived calls from the RACE reads in MiXCR, one entry per CDR3 protein. The profile shows about 48,000 distinct CDR3 sequences, over 9.5% of them singletons. Time point denoted: patch test 3, about 24 weeks after DPC sensitization. This sample's treatment: therapeutic diphenylcyclopropenone sensitization with weekly scalp DPC. Participating donors were patients with alopecia, aged 18 to 70 years, considered appropriate candidates for DPC. General study findings and limits: Those TCRs sitting above 1 in 1000 frequency stayed the same with DPC sensitization. Expanded TCRs grouped into significantly more large CDR3 similarity clusters than controls produced.

Sequenced material: whole blood, taken in connection with sensitization to the hapten diphenylcyclopropenone (DPC). The origin of this receptor is a woman in her thirties or forties with alopecia areata. Some clones in this sample may be carry-over from other donors' samples.

The CDR3 DNA sequence: TGTGCCAGCACCGCTAGCGGCGCAGATACGCAGTATTTT. The encoded protein is CASTASGADTQYF. The chain has TRBV6-5 and TRBJ2-3; 7 bases line up with TRBD2. Trimming cost V 7 bases and J 4 bases; bases outside gene matches: 5. Per germline, CDR1 MNHEY and CDR2 SVGAGI. The CDR3 loop spans 13 amino acids.